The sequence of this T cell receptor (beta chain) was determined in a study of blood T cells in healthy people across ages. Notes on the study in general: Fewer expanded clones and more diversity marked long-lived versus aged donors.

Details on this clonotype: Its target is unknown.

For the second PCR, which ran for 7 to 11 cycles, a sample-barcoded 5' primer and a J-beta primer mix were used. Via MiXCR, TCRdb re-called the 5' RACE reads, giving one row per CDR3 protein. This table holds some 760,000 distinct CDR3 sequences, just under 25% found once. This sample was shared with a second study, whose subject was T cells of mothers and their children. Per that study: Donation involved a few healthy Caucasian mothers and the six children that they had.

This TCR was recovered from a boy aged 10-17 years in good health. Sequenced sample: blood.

The CDR3 coding sequence is TGTGCCAGCAGCGTAGGAAATGGCGTCTCTAATGAAAAACTGTTTTTT. This codes for CASSVGNGVSNEKLFF. The J gene is TRBJ1-4, the V gene TRBV9; no firm D call. The CDR3 has 16 amino acids. Germline V lookup: CDR1 SGDLS, CDR2 YYNGEE. Deletions cut 0 bases from V and 3 bases from J, with 12 bases between.